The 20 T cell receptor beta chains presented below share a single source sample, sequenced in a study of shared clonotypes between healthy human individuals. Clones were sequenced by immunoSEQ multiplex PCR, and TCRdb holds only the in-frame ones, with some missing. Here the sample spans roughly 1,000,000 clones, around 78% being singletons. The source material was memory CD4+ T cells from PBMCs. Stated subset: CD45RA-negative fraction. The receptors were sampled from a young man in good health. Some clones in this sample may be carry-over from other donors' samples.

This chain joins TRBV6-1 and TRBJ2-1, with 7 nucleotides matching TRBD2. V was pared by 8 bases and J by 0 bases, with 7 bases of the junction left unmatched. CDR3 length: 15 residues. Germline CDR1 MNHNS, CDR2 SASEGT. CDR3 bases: TGTGCCAGCCTACCCGGGGGGAACTCCTACAATGAGCAGTTCTTC. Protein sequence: CASLPGGNSYNEQFF.

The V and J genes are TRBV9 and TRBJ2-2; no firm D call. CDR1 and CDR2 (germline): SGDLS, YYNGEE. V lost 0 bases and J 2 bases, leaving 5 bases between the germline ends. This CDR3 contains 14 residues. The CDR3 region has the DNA TGTGCCAGCAGCGTAGCCAGAAACACCGGGGAGCTGTTTTTT. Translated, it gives CASSVARNTGELFF.

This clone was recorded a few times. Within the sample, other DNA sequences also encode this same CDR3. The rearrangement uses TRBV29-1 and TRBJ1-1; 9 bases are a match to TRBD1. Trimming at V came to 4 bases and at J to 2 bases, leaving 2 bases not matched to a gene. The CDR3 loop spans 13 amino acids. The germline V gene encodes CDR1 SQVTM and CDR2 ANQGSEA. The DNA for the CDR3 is TGCAGCGTTGCGGGACAGGGTAACACTGAAGCTTTCTTT. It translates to CSVAGQGNTEAFF. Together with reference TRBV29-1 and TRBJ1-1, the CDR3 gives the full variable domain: SAVISQKPSRDICQRGTSLTIQCQVDSQVTMMFWYRQQPGQSLTLIATANQGSEATYESGFVIDKFPISRPNLTFSTLTVSNMSPEDSSIYLCSVAGQGNTEAFFGQGTRLTVV.

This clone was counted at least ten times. CDR3 region: CASRAGATSYEQYF. In DNA, the CDR3 is TGCGCCAGCAGAGCGGGAGCTACCTCCTACGAGCAGTACTTC. V gene TRBV5-1 combines with J gene TRBJ2-7, with 8 bases fitting TRBD2. Trimming took 5 bases from V and 0 from J; bases not matched to a gene: 4. From germline, CDR1 is SGHRS and CDR2 YFSETQ. The CDR3 contains 14 residues.

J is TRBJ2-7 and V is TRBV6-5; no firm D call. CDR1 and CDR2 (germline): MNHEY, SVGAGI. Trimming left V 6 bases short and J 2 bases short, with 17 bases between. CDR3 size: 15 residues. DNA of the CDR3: TGTGCCAGCAGCCACGACGAGGTTTCAGCCTACGAGCAGTACTTC. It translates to CASSHDEVSAYEQYF.

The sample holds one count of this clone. Here the CDR3 reads CASRFRQGAGATEAFF. In DNA form, the CDR3 reads TGTGCCAGTAGATTCCGACAGGGGGCAGGGGCCACTGAAGCTTTCTTT. This chain joins TRBV19 and TRBJ1-1; 10 bases are a match to TRBD1. Losses at the gene ends were 6 bases for V and 4 bases for J; bases not matched to a gene: 11. The CDR3 consists of 16 residues. Germline values: CDR1 LNHDA, CDR2 SQIVND (reference sequence).

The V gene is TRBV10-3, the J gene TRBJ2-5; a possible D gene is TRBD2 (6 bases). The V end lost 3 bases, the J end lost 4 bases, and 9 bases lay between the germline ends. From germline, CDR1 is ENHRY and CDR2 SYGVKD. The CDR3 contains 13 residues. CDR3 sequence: CAISDGGSETQYF. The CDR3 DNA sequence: TGTGCCATCAGTGACGGGGGATCAGAGACCCAGTACTTC.

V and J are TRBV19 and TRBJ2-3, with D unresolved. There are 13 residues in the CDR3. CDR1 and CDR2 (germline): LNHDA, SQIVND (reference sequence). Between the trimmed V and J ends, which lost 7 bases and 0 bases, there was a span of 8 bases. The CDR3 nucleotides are TGTGCCAGTACCGCGGCTAGCACAGATACGCAGTATTTT. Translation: CASTAASTDTQYF.

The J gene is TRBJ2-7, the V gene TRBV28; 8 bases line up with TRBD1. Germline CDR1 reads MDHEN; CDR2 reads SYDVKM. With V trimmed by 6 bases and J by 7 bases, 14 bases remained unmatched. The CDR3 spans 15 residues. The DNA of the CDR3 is TGTGCCAGCAGCAGCTTCGGCGGGACAGGAAAGGAGCAGTACTTC. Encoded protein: CASSSFGGTGKEQYF.

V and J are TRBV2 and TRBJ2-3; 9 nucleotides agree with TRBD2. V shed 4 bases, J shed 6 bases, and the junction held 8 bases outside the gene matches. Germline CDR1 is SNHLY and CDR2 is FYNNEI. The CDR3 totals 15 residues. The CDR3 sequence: CASSGNSGSWDTQYF. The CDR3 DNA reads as TGTGCCAGCAGTGGTAATAGCGGGAGTTGGGATACGCAGTATTTT.

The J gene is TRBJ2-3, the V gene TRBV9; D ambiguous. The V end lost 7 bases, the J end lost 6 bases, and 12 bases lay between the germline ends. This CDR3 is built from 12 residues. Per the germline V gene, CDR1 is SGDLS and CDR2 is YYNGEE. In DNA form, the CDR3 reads TGTGCCAGCGGGCAGGACCTGGATACGCAGTATTTT. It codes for CASGQDLDTQYF. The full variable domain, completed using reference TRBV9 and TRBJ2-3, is DSGVTQTPKHLITATGQRVTLRCSPRSGDLSVYWYQQSLDQGLQFLIQYYNGEERAKGNILERFSAQQFPDLHSELNLSSLELGDSALYFCASGQDLDTQYFGPGTRLTVL.

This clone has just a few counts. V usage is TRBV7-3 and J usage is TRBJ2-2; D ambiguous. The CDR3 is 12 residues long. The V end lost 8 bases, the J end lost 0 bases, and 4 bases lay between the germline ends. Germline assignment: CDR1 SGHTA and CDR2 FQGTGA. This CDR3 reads CASRTNTGELFF. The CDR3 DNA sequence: TGTGCCAGCCGAACGAACACCGGGGAGCTGTTTTTT.

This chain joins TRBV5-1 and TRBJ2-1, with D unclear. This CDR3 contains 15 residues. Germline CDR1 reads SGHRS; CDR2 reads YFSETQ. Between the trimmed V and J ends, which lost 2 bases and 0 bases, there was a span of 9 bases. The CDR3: CASSFSTSSYNEQFF. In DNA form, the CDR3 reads TGCGCCAGCAGCTTCAGTACCAGCTCCTACAATGAGCAGTTCTTC.

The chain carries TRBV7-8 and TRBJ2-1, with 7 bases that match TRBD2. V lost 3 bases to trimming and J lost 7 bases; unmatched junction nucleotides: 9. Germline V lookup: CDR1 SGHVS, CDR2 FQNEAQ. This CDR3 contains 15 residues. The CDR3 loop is CASSLPGLGGNEQFF. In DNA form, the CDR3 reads TGTGCCAGCAGCTTGCCGGGACTCGGGGGGAATGAGCAGTTCTTC.

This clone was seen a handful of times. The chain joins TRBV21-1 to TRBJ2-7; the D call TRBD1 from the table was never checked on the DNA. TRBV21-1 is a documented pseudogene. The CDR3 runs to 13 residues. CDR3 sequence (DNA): TGTGCCAGCAGCAAAGGGACAAACTACGAGCAGTACTTC. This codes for CASSKGTNYEQYF.

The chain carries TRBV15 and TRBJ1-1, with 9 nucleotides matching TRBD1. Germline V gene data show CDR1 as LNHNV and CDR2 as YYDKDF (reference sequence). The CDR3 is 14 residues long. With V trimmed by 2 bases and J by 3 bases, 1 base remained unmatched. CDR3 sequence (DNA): TGTGCCACCAGCAGACGACAGGGGGACACTGAAGCTTTCTTT. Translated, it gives CATSRRQGDTEAFF.

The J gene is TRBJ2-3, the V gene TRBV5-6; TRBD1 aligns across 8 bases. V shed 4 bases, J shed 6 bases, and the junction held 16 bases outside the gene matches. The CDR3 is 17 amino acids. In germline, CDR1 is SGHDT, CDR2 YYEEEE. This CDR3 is CASSPRTGSGFTDTQYF. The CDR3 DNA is TGTGCCAGCAGCCCACGGACAGGGTCGGGATTTACGGATACGCAGTATTTT.

CDR3 loop: CASSLKQGGSGNTIYF. The CDR3 nucleotides are TGTGCCAGCAGCTTGAAACAGGGAGGATCTGGAAACACCATATATTTT. The chain combines TRBV5-4 with TRBJ1-3, with D perhaps TRBD1 (6 bases). V was cut by 1 base and J by 1 base, with 12 bases left in between. The germline V gene encodes CDR1 SGHNT and CDR2 YYREEE (reference sequence). The CDR3 contains 16 residues.

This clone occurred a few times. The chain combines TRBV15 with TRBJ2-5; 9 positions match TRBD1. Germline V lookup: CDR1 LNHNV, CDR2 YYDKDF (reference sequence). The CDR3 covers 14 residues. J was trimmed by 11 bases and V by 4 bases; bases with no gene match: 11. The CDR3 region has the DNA TGTGCCACCAGCAAGGGACAGGGCCTGGGACGACAGTACTTC. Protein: CATSKGQGLGRQYF.

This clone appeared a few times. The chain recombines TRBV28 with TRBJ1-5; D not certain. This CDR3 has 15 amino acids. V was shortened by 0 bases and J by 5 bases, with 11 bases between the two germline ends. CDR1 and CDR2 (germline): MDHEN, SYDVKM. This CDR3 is CASSLWRQPHQPQHF. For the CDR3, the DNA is TGTGCCAGCAGTTTATGGCGTCAGCCCCATCAGCCCCAGCATTTT.